This TCR beta chain emerged from a study of blood T cell repertoires in COVID-19. This clone was detected a few times. TCRdb's copy holds only in-frame clones and misses some; the assay was immunoSEQ multiplex PCR. Among under 450,000 clones listed, roughly 90% were seen once. CDR3 length equals 15 residues. Germline CDR1 reads MGHRA; CDR2 reads YSYEKL. V shed 6 bases, J shed 8 bases, and the junction held 12 bases outside the gene matches. The clonotype was recovered from a woman under 40 who had recovered from COVID-19. This chain connects TRBV4-1 to TRBJ1-4; 7 nucleotides align to TRBD1. Sequences were obtained from PBMCs or T cells enriched from blood (not recorded which). CDR3 DNA: TGCGCCAGCAGTCTAAAACCAAAGGACAGGGAAAAACTGTTTTTT. This gives the protein CASSLKPKDREKLFF.